These 29 T cell receptor beta chains share one sample of origin, sequenced in a study of post-analysis software for immune sequencing data. Points from the study as a whole: Five TRBV segments were more frequent in patients than controls; TRBV5-6, TRBV5-1 and TRBV20-1 belonged to this group.

These receptors have no known antigen. Incorporated into the TCR beta cDNA libraries were unique molecular identifiers, which served to reduce PCR and sequencing biases. MiXCR, run by TCRdb on the PCR reads, gives a single entry per CDR3 protein. The sample includes about 820,000 distinct CDR3 sequences, under 70% of them seen just once. The specimen was blood. All receptors come from a girl aged 5 to 17 with multiple sclerosis.

The chain links TRBV30 to TRBJ2-2, with D perhaps TRBD1 (7 bases). The CDR3 runs to 15 residues. Trimming cost V 0 bases and J 9 bases, with 17 bases left between them. Germline V gene data show CDR1 as GTSNPN and CDR2 as SVGIG (reference sequence). The DNA of the CDR3 is TGTGCCTGGAGTGTAGCCCGGCAGGGGGGCCGGGAGCTGTTTTTT. Protein: CAWSVARQGGRELFF.

The chain joins TRBV6-2 or TRBV6-3 to TRBJ2-7; possibly TRBD1 for D (5 bases). The CDR3 has 17 amino acids. The V gene's germline CDR1 is MNHEY and CDR2 SVGEGT. V was shortened by 3 bases and J by 4 bases, with 22 bases between the two germline ends. CDR3 amino acids: CASSYHPTVTQPYEQYF. CDR3 coding DNA: TGTGCCAGCAGTTATCACCCGACAGTTACCCAACCTTACGAGCAGTACTTC.

This chain links TRBV29-1 with TRBJ2-5, with 7 bases matching TRBD1. This CDR3 spans 14 amino acids. V dropped 5 bases and J dropped 4; count of bases not matched to a gene: 10. The V gene's germline CDR1 is SQVTM and CDR2 ANQGSEA. The DNA of the CDR3 is TGCAGCGTTCGGTATACAGGGGTCGGAGAGACCCAGTACTTC. It specifies CSVRYTGVGETQYF.

The rearrangement uses TRBV20-1 and TRBJ2-7; D gene uncertain. V lost 1 base and J 0 bases, leaving 16 bases between the germline ends. The CDR3 is 16 residues long. The V gene's germline CDR1 is DFQATT and CDR2 SNEGSKA (reference sequence). The CDR3 DNA follows: TGCAGTGCTAGAGCCTCCTGGCCTACGACCTCCTACGAGCAGTACTTC. It yields the protein CSARASWPTTSYEQYF.

The sample holds a few counts of this clonotype. The chain carries TRBV29-1 and TRBJ1-2; 12 bases agree with TRBD1. This CDR3 contains 16 residues. Trimming removed 2 bases from V and 3 bases from J; junction bases left unmatched: 7. CDR1 and CDR2 (germline): SQVTM, ANQGSEA. DNA for the CDR3: TGCAGCGTTGAATTGGGACAGGGGGCGCCGGACTATGGCTACACCTTC. It translates to CSVELGQGAPDYGYTF.

The V and J genes are TRBV18 and TRBJ2-7, with D possibly being TRBD1 (6 bases). The germline gives CDR1 KGHSH, CDR2 LQKENI. This CDR3 is 14 amino acids long. V was shortened by 4 bases and J by 3 bases, with 13 bases between the two germline ends. DNA for the CDR3: TGTGCCAGCTCACTTGGACAGCCTGGCTACGAGCAGTACTTC. Its protein is CASSLGQPGYEQYF.

This rearrangement joins TRBV29-1 to TRBJ2-7, with D unresolved. The germline CDR1 and CDR2 sequences are SQVTM and ANQGSEA. This CDR3 is 13 amino acids long. V dropped 4 bases and J dropped 1 base, with 11 bases sitting between them. CDR3 nucleotide sequence: TGCAGCGTTGGACACTACACTTCCTACGAGCAGTACTTC. It specifies CSVGHYTSYEQYF.

This clonotype came up a few times. The chain joins TRBV6-1 to TRBJ2-1, with TRBD2 matching 13 bases. The CDR3 runs to 19 residues. After removal of 0 bases from V and 0 bases from J, the junction contained 5 bases not matched to a gene. From germline, CDR1 is MNHNS and CDR2 SASEGT. CDR3 coding DNA: TGTGCCAGCAGTGAAGCGCCGGGACTAGCGGGAAGCTCCTACAATGAGCAGTTCTTC. It is translated as CASSEAPGLAGSSYNEQFF.

This clonotype was observed a handful of times. The chain carries TRBV6-6 and TRBJ1-5; no clear D gene. Germline values: CDR1 MNHNY, CDR2 SVGAGI (reference sequence). V was shortened by 0 bases and J by 4 bases, with 10 bases between the two germline ends. There are 15 residues in the CDR3. The DNA for the CDR3 is TGTGCCAGCAGTTACTCAGCCAATCCAAATCAGCCCCAGCATTTT. Its translation is CASSYSANPNQPQHF.

The chain couples TRBV9 to TRBJ2-1; TRBD2 agrees at 13 bases. CDR3 length equals 15 residues. Germline V gene sequence: CDR1 SGDLS, CDR2 YYNGEE. The V segment lost 0 bases and the J segment 12 bases; nucleotides outside the gene matches: 6. CDR3 nucleotide sequence: TGTGCCAGCAGCGTAGATGGGACTAGCGGGGCAGGGCAGTTCTTC. It translates to CASSVDGTSGAGQFF.

The J gene is TRBJ2-3, the V gene TRBV4-2; tentatively, D is TRBD2 (6 bases). Trimming shortened V by 0 bases and J by 1 base, and 14 bases separated the two germline ends. CDR3 length: 17 amino acids. CDR1 and CDR2 (germline): LGHNA, YNFKEQ. The CDR3 sequence: CASSQDGSSGGTDTQYF. Written as DNA, the CDR3 is TGTGCCAGCAGCCAAGATGGGAGTAGCGGAGGCACAGATACGCAGTATTTT.

This clonotype was recorded a few times. The J gene is TRBJ2-1, the V gene TRBV29-1; tentative D call: TRBD2 (6 bases). CDR3 length: 14 amino acids. Germline loops: CDR1 SQVTM, CDR2 ANQGSEA. The CDR3 loop reads CTAVGGWSYNEQFF. DNA of the CDR3: TGCACCGCCGTGGGGGGATGGTCCTACAATGAGCAGTTCTTC.

This chain links TRBV20-1 with TRBJ2-5; D may be TRBD1 or TRBD2 (6 bases each). Trimming took off 8 bases at V and 3 bases at J, with 16 bases between the two ends. The CDR3 sequence is 13 residues long. Per the germline V gene, CDR1 is DFQATT and CDR2 is SNEGSKA (reference sequence). The CDR3 sequence: CSYQRGVEETQYF. The CDR3, as DNA: TGCAGTTACCAGAGGGGGGTCGAAGAGACCCAGTACTTC.

This clonotype was found a few times. This chain uses TRBV7-6 with TRBJ1-2, with D unclear. The CDR3 extends over 16 amino acids. Deletions cut 0 bases from V and 0 bases from J, with 11 bases between. Germline-derived CDR1 and CDR2 are SGHVS and FNYEAQ. CDR3 sequence: CASSLAGPETNYGYTF. The CDR3 DNA follows: TGTGCCAGCAGCTTAGCAGGGCCAGAGACTAACTATGGCTACACCTTC.

The CDR3 bases are TGTGCTAGTGGTCTGACAGGGGGCGCCGGACGTAAATGGTACAATGAGCAGTTCTTC. Translation: CASGLTGGAGRKWYNEQFF. The chain recombines TRBV12-5 with TRBJ2-1; TRBD1 matches 10 bases. The CDR3 loop spans 19 amino acids. V trimming: 5 bases; J trimming: 4 bases; junction bases outside the gene matches: 17. CDR1 and CDR2 (germline): LGHNT, FRNRAP. The full variable domain, rest sourced from reference TRBV12-5 and TRBJ2-1, is DARVTQTPRHKVTEMGQEVTMRCQPILGHNTVFWYRQTMMQGLELLAYFRNRAPLDDSGMPKDRFSAEMPDATLATLKIQPSEPRDSAVYFCASGLTGGAGRKWYNEQFFGPGTRLTVL.

This clonotype was recorded a few times. The chain recombines TRBV29-1 with TRBJ2-5, with D perhaps TRBD1 (5 bases). V lost 4 bases to trimming and J lost 1 base, with 13 bases between them. The CDR3 covers 14 residues. Germline assignment: CDR1 SQVTM and CDR2 ANQGSEA. In DNA, the CDR3 is TGCAGCGTTGGGCGATGGGGCACCCAAGAGACCCAGTACTTC. Its protein is CSVGRWGTQETQYF.

This clonotype appeared a single time. V gene TRBV20-1 combines with J gene TRBJ2-1, with TRBD2 matching over 9 bases. The germline V gene has CDR1 DFQATT and CDR2 SNEGSKA (reference sequence). With 2 bases clipped from V and 1 base from J, the junction kept 3 bases outside the gene matches. CDR3 size: 15 residues. CDR3 amino acids: CSARSSGNSYNEQFF. For the CDR3, the DNA is TGCAGTGCTAGATCTAGCGGGAATTCCTACAATGAGCAGTTCTTC.

This clonotype was found a few times. The rearrangement joins TRBV20-1 to TRBJ2-5; D gene uncertain. The germline V gene encodes CDR1 DFQATT and CDR2 SNEGSKA (reference sequence). Trimming took 6 bases from V and 2 from J, leaving 13 bases between them. The CDR3 is 13 amino acids. CDR3 region: CSAASERQETQYF. CDR3 nucleotide sequence: TGCAGTGCCGCCTCGGAACGACAAGAGACCCAGTACTTC.

The chain links TRBV20-1 to TRBJ2-1, with 8 bases identical to TRBD2. The closer fit of TRBJ2-7 to the DNA end suggests the J call may be wrong. The germline V gene has CDR1 DFQATT and CDR2 SNEGSKA (reference sequence). There are 14 residues in the CDR3. CDR3 DNA: TGCAGTGCTAGTGGTAGCGGGGTTTACAATGAGCAGTACTTC. This sequence encodes CSASGSGVYNEQYF.

The chain has TRBV20-1 and TRBJ2-5; TRBD1 matches at 7 bases. Germline V gives CDR1 DFQATT, CDR2 SNEGSKA (reference sequence). The ends lost 5 bases at V and 1 base at J; junction bases unmatched: 10. The CDR3 spans 15 residues. The CDR3 reads CSARTDRVSQETQYF. The DNA of the CDR3 is TGCAGTGCTCGAACCGACAGGGTCTCCCAAGAGACCCAGTACTTC.

The chain joins TRBV12-3 or TRBV12-4 to TRBJ2-3, with 9 bases lining up with TRBD2. J lost 1 base, V lost 5 bases, and 22 bases had no gene match. The CDR3 runs 21 residues. CDR3 DNA: TGTGCCAGCAGTCCCAGAAACATAATAGCGGGAGAGGGCCTCGGCACAGATACGCAGTATTTT. The encoded protein is CASSPRNIIAGEGLGTDTQYF.

CDR3 in amino acids: CASSSNRQGATNEKLFF. The CDR3 DNA reads as TGTGCCAGCAGTTCGAATCGACAGGGGGCAACTAATGAAAAACTGTTTTTT. This chain joins TRBV6-5 and TRBJ1-4; 9 nucleotides agree with TRBD1. Germline-derived CDR1 and CDR2 are MNHEY and SVGAGI. Trimming at V came to 4 bases and at J to 0 bases, leaving 6 bases not matched to a gene. The CDR3 has 17 amino acids.

This clonotype was observed once. V usage is TRBV2 and J usage is TRBJ2-2; 15 nucleotides agree with TRBD2. Germline V gene lookup returns CDR1 SNHLY and CDR2 FYNNEI. Trimming at V came to 6 bases and at J to 4 bases, leaving 6 bases not matched to a gene. This CDR3 contains 17 residues. The CDR3 reads CASSGLAGGPGTGELFF. The CDR3 region has the DNA TGTGCCAGCAGCGGACTAGCGGGAGGGCCGGGCACCGGGGAGCTGTTTTTT. The whole variable domain, filled in from reference TRBV2 and TRBJ2-2, reads EPEVTQTPSHQVTQMGQEVILRCVPISNHLYFYWYRQILGQKVEFLVSFYNNEISEKSEIFDDQFSVERPDGSNFTLKIRSTKLEDSAMYFCASSGLAGGPGTGELFFGEGSRLTVL.

This chain links TRBV12-3 or TRBV12-4 with TRBJ2-6; D might be TRBD1 (6 bases). CDR3 length equals 18 residues. V was pared by 5 bases and J by 0 bases, with 17 bases between. CDR3 in DNA: TGTGCCAGCAGTCCAGGGGCCGCCTCCAGCTCTGGGGCCAACGTCCTGACTTTC. Translating it yields CASSPGAASSSGANVLTF.

This sequence joins TRBV20-1 and TRBJ2-5; D may be TRBD2 (6 bases). Trimming pared 0 bases from V and 5 bases from J, leaving 22 bases between. In germline, CDR1 is DFQATT, CDR2 SNEGSKA (reference sequence). This CDR3 region has 17 residues. The CDR3: CSARDFGAGRGWETQYF. In nucleotides, the CDR3 is TGCAGTGCTAGAGATTTCGGAGCGGGTCGGGGCTGGGAGACCCAGTACTTC.

V gene TRBV9 combines with J gene TRBJ2-7, with D unclear. CDR3 length: 15 amino acids. Germline loops: CDR1 SGDLS, CDR2 YYNGEE. Trimming took 0 bases from V and 2 from J, leaving 12 bases between them. DNA for the CDR3: TGTGCCAGCAGCGTAGGAGTGGCCGGAGCCTACGAGCAGTACTTC. This gives the protein CASSVGVAGAYEQYF.

This chain links TRBV5-1 with TRBJ1-2, with D tentatively TRBD1 (6 bases). CDR3 length equals 15 residues. Germline V gene sequence: CDR1 SGHRS, CDR2 YFSETQ. The V gene lost 2 bases and the J gene lost 4 bases, with 15 bases spanning the gap. The CDR3 DNA is TGCGCCAGCAGCTTAGTCCCAGGGGCGGGCTATGGCTACACCTTC. This gives the protein CASSLVPGAGYGYTF. The full variable domain, with the rest looked up from reference TRBV5-1 and TRBJ1-2, is KAGVTQTPRYLIKTRGQQVTLSCSPISGHRSVSWYQQTPGQGLQFLFEYFSETQRNKGNFPGRFSGRQFSNSRSEMNVSTLELGDSALYLCASSLVPGAGYGYTFGSGTRLTVV.

The chain is built from TRBV5-1 and TRBJ1-6, with 8 bases fitting TRBD1. This CDR3 is built from 14 residues. Trimming took 4 bases from V and 13 from J; bases not matched to a gene: 10. Germline V lookup: CDR1 SGHRS, CDR2 YFSETQ. DNA for the CDR3: TGCGCCAGCAGCCCGACAGGGGAAGTTGCTCCCCTCCACTTT. This sequence encodes CASSPTGEVAPLHF.

The chain carries TRBV2 and TRBJ2-4; 9 bases match TRBD2. The end of the DNA is better explained by TRBJ2-7, so the J call may be wrong. CDR3 length equals 14 residues. Germline lookup yields CDR1 SNHLY and CDR2 FYNNEI. For the CDR3, the DNA is TGTGCCAGCTGCGAACTAGCGGGTTCGGGCGAGCAGTACTTC. Translating gives CASCELAGSGEQYF.